This TCR beta chain comes out of a study of molecular identifiers for immune sequencing clone quantification. This clonotype was recorded many times. What it binds is unknown. Findings and limits, study-wide: Under 1% of molecules in naive cells, but over 98% of effector molecules, belonged to clones above 20 RNA copies.

Making the bulk TCR libraries relied on previously described methods and listed TCR primers. TCRdb reprocessed the PCR reads with MiXCR, giving one entry per CDR3 protein. The sample gives hundreds of thousands of distinct CDR3 sequences, about 22% of which show up once; approximately 0.83% is in the top ten. The CDR3 is made up of 14 amino acids. With 7 bases clipped from V and 4 bases from J, the junction kept 6 bases outside the gene matches. The V gene is TRBV12-3 or TRBV12-4, the J gene TRBJ2-3; 9 positions agree with TRBD2. The specimen sequenced was naive CD8+ T cells from blood, with Jurkat cell RNA spiked in. Subset denoted: FACS-sorted CD8+CD4-CCR7+CD45RA+ naive T cells. The clonotype originates from a human donor in good health. Some libraries in this study had Jurkat cell RNA spiked in. The CDR3 region is CASTGGTSSDTQYF. DNA for the CDR3: TGTGCCAGCACCGGGGGGACTAGCTCAGATACGCAGTATTTT.